Presented here are 2 T cell receptor beta chains from one specimen sequenced in a study of cytomegalovirus exposure and HLA in healthy donors. The PCR ran on 60 Vbeta and 13 Jbeta primers. This table comes from immunoSEQ multiplex PCR, and its TCRdb copy is limited to in-frame clones, with some not included. Of 180,000 or so clones listed, around 80% are singletons. Material: PBMCs. These receptors were collected from a man aged 18 to 35 in good health and CMV-seronegative.

The rearrangement links TRBV6-6 to TRBJ1-1; 7 bases agree with TRBD1. CDR1 is MNHNY, CDR2 SVGAGI, per germline (reference sequence). CDR3 length: 11 residues. Losses at the gene ends were 7 bases for V and 7 bases for J; bases not matched to a gene: 3. CDR3 coding DNA: TGTGCCAGCAAGGACAGGCGTGAAGCTTTCTTT. It codes for CASKDRREAFF.

The gene calls are TRBV25-1 and TRBJ1-2, with 9 bases matching TRBD1. Germline trimming cut 4 bases from V and 4 bases from J; bases unmatched to any gene: 4. This CDR3 has 14 amino acids. CDR1 and CDR2 from the germline V gene are MGHDK and SYGVNS. The CDR3 sequence: CASSGPGQGYGYTF. CDR3 DNA sequence: TGTGCCAGCAGTGGTCCGGGACAGGGCTATGGCTACACCTTC.